Shown below are 8 T cell receptor beta chains from a single sample sequenced in a study of neurological immune-mediated disorders (dated by TCRdb to between 2019 and 2020). The protocol used for the library was 5' RACE. The sequencer was an Illumina HiSeq 2500. TCRdb itself trimmed the public reads at Q25 with fastp, ran MiXCR and retained productive beta chains. Merged by CDR3 protein, the rows form single entries marked with the most common genes and DNA. This sample gives 15,000 or so distinct CDR3 sequences in total; over 12% of them show up just once. Approximately 14% of the sample comes from the top ten. Sequencing was performed on PBMCs. The receptor source for this set is a man in his sixties with HTLV-1-associated myelopathy (HAM/TSP).

The table lists this clonotype with many counts. The chain uses TRBV10-2 and TRBJ2-3; D gene unclear. V lost 3 bases to trimming and J lost 2 bases, with 9 bases between them. Per germline, CDR1 WSHSY and CDR2 SAAADI. CDR3 length equals 14 residues. The CDR3 coding sequence is TGCGCCAGCAGTGATAGGACCGCCACAGATACGCAGTATTTT. It yields the protein CASSDRTATDTQYF.

The chain joins TRBV18 to TRBJ2-1, with TRBD2 identical over 16 bases. Germline assignment: CDR1 KGHSH and CDR2 LQKENI. V dropped 3 bases and J dropped 9; count of bases not matched to a gene: 5. This CDR3 has 16 amino acids. CDR3 in amino acids: CASSPGLAGGIFEQFF. In DNA form, the CDR3 reads TGTGCCAGCTCACCGGGACTAGCGGGGGGGATTTTTGAGCAGTTCTTC.

This chain uses TRBV5-5 with TRBJ2-5; D gene ambiguous. This CDR3 is 13 amino acids long. Trimming cost V 0 bases and J 5 bases, with 8 bases left between them. The germline V gene encodes CDR1 SGHKS and CDR2 YYEKEE (reference sequence). The CDR3 here is CASSLEPPETQYF. CDR3 DNA: TGTGCCAGCAGCTTGGAACCGCCGGAGACCCAGTACTTC. Full variable domain (missing parts from reference TRBV5-5 and TRBJ2-5): DAGVTQSPTHLIKTRGQQVTLRCSPISGHKSVSWYQQVLGQGPQFIFQYYEKEERGRGNFPDRFSARQFPNYSSELNVNALLLGDSALYLCASSLEPPETQYFGPGTRLLVL.

The table lists this clonotype with many counts. V usage is TRBV7-2 and J usage is TRBJ2-1, with 7 bases aligning to TRBD1. The CDR3 has 15 residues. The trim removed 3 bases at V and 7 bases at J, leaving 9 bases unmatched. Germline-derived CDR1 and CDR2 are SGHTA and FQGNSA. The CDR3 loop is CASSFRQGSRNEQFF. The CDR3 DNA is TGTGCCAGCAGCTTTCGACAGGGATCAAGGAATGAGCAGTTCTTC.

This clonotype was counted ten times or more. The chain combines TRBV20-1 with TRBJ2-5, with D tentatively TRBD1 (6 bases). V shed 2 bases and J shed 4 bases, with 11 bases lying between them. Germline V gene sequence: CDR1 DFQATT, CDR2 SNEGSKA (reference sequence). This CDR3 spans 13 amino acids. DNA of the CDR3: TGCAGTGCTAGACCAGGGGTTGGAGAGACCCAGTACTTC. Residues: CSARPGVGETQYF.

As for this clonotype: This sequence may be a read error, since a much larger clone differs from it by one base. This chain connects TRBV12-5 to TRBJ1-1; 8 positions match TRBD1. From germline, CDR1 is LGHNT and CDR2 FRNRAP. The CDR3 consists of 14 residues. The CDR3 here is CVSVPDRVNTEAFF. CDR3 bases: TGTGTTAGTGTACCGGACAGGGTGAACACTGAAGCTTTCTTT.

This clonotype was observed at least ten times. V is TRBV9 and J is TRBJ1-6; D remains unclear. The germline V gene encodes CDR1 SGDLS and CDR2 YYNGEE. Trimming removed 3 bases at V and 8 bases at J, with 6 bases between. The CDR3 is 12 residues long. CDR3 DNA: TGTGCCAGCAGCGCGAGGGATTCACCCCTCCACTTT. Protein sequence: CASSARDSPLHF.

This clonotype has a single count. V gene TRBV7-2 combines with J gene TRBJ2-7; tentatively, D is TRBD1 (5 bases). Germline CDR1 reads SGHTA; CDR2 reads FQGNSA. V was pared by 7 bases and J by 1 base, with 11 bases between. This CDR3 comprises 13 residues. The CDR3 region is CASIWPGSYEQYF. DNA for the CDR3: TGTGCCAGCATCTGGCCAGGGTCCTACGAGCAGTACTTC.